One sample yielded the 16 T cell receptor beta chains listed below, sequenced in a study of OX40 agonist ivuxolimab in advanced cancers. Clones were read by immunoSEQ multiplex PCR, and TCRdb kept only the in-frame ones, dropping some. In the table there are 35,000 to 45,000 clones, around 87% of which are singletons. Sequenced here: CD4+ or CD8+ T cells sorted from blood, sampled in a trial of the OX40 agonist ivuxolimab. The receptor set was obtained from an adult with an advanced solid tumor such as melanoma, head and neck, liver or kidney cancer.

The chain joins TRBV27 to TRBJ1-2, with unresolved D. The CDR3 covers 14 residues. CDR1 is MNHEY, CDR2 SMNVEV, per germline (reference sequence). V was clipped by 5 bases and J by 4 bases, with 14 bases between them. The CDR3: CASSHGRLGYGYTF. The CDR3 DNA follows: TGTGCCAGCAGTCACGGACGCCTAGGCTATGGCTACACCTTC.

V is TRBV6-5 and J is TRBJ1-3; D ambiguous. Trimming stripped 7 bases from V and 7 bases from J, with 8 bases between. The CDR3 sequence is 11 residues long. Per the germline V gene, CDR1 is MNHEY and CDR2 is SVGAGI. CDR3 region: CASTYGNTIYF. In DNA form, the CDR3 reads TGTGCCAGCACCTACGGTAACACCATATATTTT.

The chain has TRBV6-1 and TRBJ2-3; 7 nucleotides match TRBD2. The germline CDR1 and CDR2 sequences are MNHNS and SASEGT. V lost 0 bases and J lost 6; bases outside the gene matches: 0. The CDR3 is made up of 13 amino acids. The CDR3 DNA sequence: TGTGCCAGCAGTGAAGCGGGGGGGGATACGCAGTATTTT. Translating gives CASSEAGGDTQYF.

The CDR3 protein is CASSQKLVRVYNEQFF. Written as DNA, the CDR3 is TGTGCCAGCAGCCAAAAACTAGTACGGGTCTACAATGAGCAGTTCTTC. The chain carries TRBV14 and TRBJ2-1; TRBD2 is a possible D gene (5 bases). This CDR3 has 16 amino acids. Germline V gene lookup returns CDR1 SGHDN and CDR2 FVKESK. The V gene lost 2 bases and the J gene lost 3 bases, with 14 bases spanning the gap.

The V call is TRBV11-3, the J call TRBJ2-1; 12 bases are shared with TRBD1. Germline CDR1 is SGHNT and CDR2 is YENEEA. The CDR3 runs to 16 residues. V dropped 5 bases and J dropped 6; count of bases not matched to a gene: 8. The CDR3 DNA is TGTGCCAGCAGCGAATCGGGACAGGGGGCCGTCAATGAGCAGTTCTTC. Its translation: CASSESGQGAVNEQFF.

This rearrangement joins TRBV13 to TRBJ1-5, with 8 nucleotides matching TRBD1. V was pared by 0 bases and J by 0 bases, with 16 bases of the junction left unmatched. The CDR3 is made up of 21 amino acids. CDR1 and CDR2 (germline): PRHDT, FYEKMQ (reference sequence). For the CDR3, the DNA is TGTGCCAGCAGCTTAGGAGGGCCCCTACAGGGGGGCCTAAATAGCAATCAGCCCCAGCATTTT. Its translation is CASSLGGPLQGGLNSNQPQHF.

This clone came up once. The chain employs TRBV9 and TRBJ2-5, with D maybe TRBD1 (5 bases). Germline loops: CDR1 SGDLS, CDR2 YYNGEE. The CDR3 has 14 residues. V was pared by 4 bases and J by 5 bases, with 15 bases between. The CDR3 here is CASSPTTGVETQYF. CDR3 in DNA: TGTGCCAGCAGCCCAACCACAGGCGTCGAGACCCAGTACTTC.

V and J are TRBV5-1 and TRBJ2-1, with TRBD1 identical over 8 bases. V gave up 3 bases and J gave up 8 bases; unmatched junction bases: 7. The CDR3 has 14 residues. The germline V gene has CDR1 SGHRS and CDR2 YFSETQ. The CDR3 region has the DNA TGCGCCAGCAGCTCCCAGGGGGCGAAAGATGAGCAGTTCTTC. Translation gives CASSSQGAKDEQFF.

This clone has a handful of counts. The V gene is TRBV11-2, the J gene TRBJ2-1; 11 bases agree with TRBD2. The V gene's germline CDR1 is SGHAT and CDR2 FQNNGV. The CDR3 has 18 residues. Trimming at V came to 2 bases and at J to 7 bases, leaving 13 bases not matched to a gene. The CDR3 protein is CASSLSPTLAGGYNEQFF. CDR3 sequence (DNA): TGTGCCAGCAGCTTATCCCCGACCTTAGCGGGGGGGTATAATGAGCAGTTCTTC.

This clone has more than one count but fewer than ten. The J gene is TRBJ1-2, the V gene TRBV29-1; a possible D gene is TRBD1 (5 bases). Germline CDR1 is SQVTM and CDR2 is ANQGSEA. There are 13 residues in the CDR3. V lost 3 bases and J 5 bases, leaving 13 bases between the germline ends. CDR3 sequence: CSVDGPGPYGYTF. CDR3 sequence (DNA): TGCAGCGTTGACGGCCCGGGGCCGTATGGCTACACCTTC.

The chain links TRBV27 to TRBJ2-3; D might be TRBD2 (5 bases). This CDR3 contains 17 residues. The V end lost 6 bases, the J end lost 5 bases, and 24 bases lay between the germline ends. The germline V gene has CDR1 MNHEY and CDR2 SMNVEV (reference sequence). CDR3 coding DNA: TGTGCCAGCAGCCCCCCCGGGGATGCCAGGAGGAAAGATACGCAGTATTTT. It codes for CASSPPGDARRKDTQYF.

V is TRBV13 and J is TRBJ2-3, with D unclear. The germline V and J ends were trimmed by 5 bases and 7 bases, with 10 bases remaining between them. The CDR3 length is 12 residues. The germline V gene encodes CDR1 PRHDT and CDR2 FYEKMQ (reference sequence). CDR3: CASSPVMNTQYF. CDR3 coding DNA: TGTGCCAGCAGCCCAGTTATGAATACGCAGTATTTT.

The chain couples TRBV5-1 to TRBJ2-5, with D perhaps TRBD1 (6 bases). Germline assignment: CDR1 SGHRS and CDR2 YFSETQ. CDR3 length: 15 amino acids. Trimming removed 4 bases at V and 5 bases at J, with 18 bases between. The CDR3 nucleotides are TGCGCCAGCAGCCCTCGGGCACAGGGACGCGAGACCCAGTACTTC. It yields the protein CASSPRAQGRETQYF.

This rearrangement joins TRBV11-2 to TRBJ2-3; D is unresolved. Germline loops: CDR1 SGHAT, CDR2 FQNNGV. This CDR3 is built from 15 residues. The V end lost 4 bases, the J end lost 1 base, and 12 bases lay between the germline ends. The CDR3 loop reads CASSSPLGGTDTQYF. The CDR3 coding sequence is TGTGCCAGCAGCTCACCTTTGGGCGGCACAGATACGCAGTATTTT. Full variable domain (rest looked up from reference TRBV11-2 and TRBJ2-3): EAGVAQSPRYKIIEKRQSVAFWCNPISGHATLYWYQQILGQGPKLLIQFQNNGVVDDSQLPKDRFSAERLKGVDSTLKIQPAKLEDSAVYLCASSSPLGGTDTQYFGPGTRLTVL.

V is TRBV5-4 and J is TRBJ1-6; D is uncertain. The CDR3 contains 13 residues. Germline V gene sequence: CDR1 SGHNT, CDR2 YYREEE (reference sequence). Trimming removed 0 bases at V and 8 bases at J, with 6 bases between. CDR3 protein: CASSLGQYSPLHF. CDR3 DNA sequence: TGTGCCAGCAGCTTGGGCCAGTATTCACCCCTCCACTTT.

The count of this clone is one. V gene TRBV5-5 combines with J gene TRBJ1-1, with a tentative D call TRBD1 (6 bases). CDR1 SGHKS and CDR2 YYEKEE come from the germline V gene (reference sequence). Trimming left V 4 bases short and J 3 bases short, with 10 bases between. The CDR3 is 13 amino acids. Here the CDR3 reads CASSGGRDTEAFF. The CDR3 DNA is TGTGCCAGCAGCGGGGGCAGAGACACTGAAGCTTTCTTT.